The TCR beta chain described here comes from a study of T cell responses to AZD1222 COVID-19 vaccine. Study-level results: Donors in the cohort were predominantly white British and more often female, and clonal diversity was possibly underestimated. Spike as a whole was targeted by vaccine-associated CD4 TCRs, dominant at 160-218 and 743-854. Spike-specific TCR depth and breadth grew after two AZD1222 doses.

Generated by immunoSEQ multiplex PCR, the TCRdb table keeps only in-frame clones and is missing some. This table has about 42,000 clones, approximately 90% appearing once. A remark on this clone: The antigen remains undetermined.

The TCR was taken from an adult who received the AZD1222 COVID-19 vaccine. The source material was peripheral blood, sampled 28 days after the second AZD1222 dose.

CDR3 nucleotide sequence: TGTGCCAGCACCCCCCCGTCGGGGGATGGCTACACCTTC. This gives the protein CASTPPSGDGYTF. This chain uses TRBV6-2 or TRBV6-3 with TRBJ1-2; a possible D gene is TRBD1 (5 bases). Germline V CDR1 and CDR2: MNHEY, SVGEGT. V shed 7 bases and J shed 6 bases, with 15 bases lying between them. There are 13 residues in the CDR3.